One sample yielded the 3 T cell receptor beta chains listed below, sequenced in a study of T cell changes during pregnancy in multiple sclerosis. Repertoires were generated with immunoSEQ multiplex PCR, while TCRdb's copy carries only in-frame clones and drops some. The top ten clones hold around 17% of a sample with about 27,000 clones, roughly 87% of them seen once. The input for sequencing was CD8+ T cells from peripheral blood mononuclear cells, taken in the second trimester of pregnancy. The receptor source for this set is a female donor with multiple sclerosis, enrolled in a pregnancy study.

The V and J genes are TRBV10-3 and TRBJ2-5; 7 bases match TRBD1. V gave up 4 bases and J gave up 2 bases; unmatched junction bases: 4. CDR1 is ENHRY, CDR2 SYGVKD, per germline. The CDR3 is made up of 14 amino acids. CDR3 in DNA: TGTGCCATCAGTGGTTCGGGACAGCAAGAGACCCAGTACTTC. Translating gives CAISGSGQQETQYF.

This sequence joins TRBV7-9 and TRBJ2-1; the match to TRBD2 covers 10 bases. The CDR3 loop spans 15 amino acids. The germline V gene encodes CDR1 SEHNR and CDR2 FQNEAQ (reference sequence). The ends lost 2 bases at V and 5 bases at J; junction bases unmatched: 3. The CDR3 sequence is CASSLLAGDHNEQFF. Written as DNA, the CDR3 is TGTGCCAGCAGCTTACTAGCGGGAGATCACAATGAGCAGTTCTTC.

V and J are TRBV4-2 and TRBJ2-3; 7 bases are shared with TRBD2. The V gene's germline CDR1 is LGHNA and CDR2 YNFKEQ. After removal of 3 bases from V and 5 bases from J, the junction contained 11 bases not matched to a gene. The length of the CDR3 is 16 residues. The CDR3 reads CASSQVPAGSRDTQYF. The CDR3 region has the DNA TGTGCCAGCAGCCAGGTCCCAGCGGGATCTCGAGATACGCAGTATTTT.